This T cell receptor (beta chain) was identified in a study of blood T cell repertoires in COVID-19. This table comes from immunoSEQ multiplex PCR, and its TCRdb copy is limited to in-frame clones, with some not included. The sample lists some 150,000 clones, around 90% seen once, with about 0.57% in the top ten. In germline, CDR1 is SNHLY, CDR2 FYNNEI. The ends were cut back, 4 bases at V and 7 bases at J, with 2 bases in the middle. This CDR3 contains 11 residues. The gene calls are TRBV2 and TRBJ1-6; D is unclear. This clonotype was sampled from a man in his forties or fifties with acute or convalescent COVID-19. Sequencing input: peripheral blood. The CDR3 region is CASSANSPLHF. Here the CDR3 DNA reads TGTGCCAGCAGTGCAAATTCACCCCTCCACTTT.